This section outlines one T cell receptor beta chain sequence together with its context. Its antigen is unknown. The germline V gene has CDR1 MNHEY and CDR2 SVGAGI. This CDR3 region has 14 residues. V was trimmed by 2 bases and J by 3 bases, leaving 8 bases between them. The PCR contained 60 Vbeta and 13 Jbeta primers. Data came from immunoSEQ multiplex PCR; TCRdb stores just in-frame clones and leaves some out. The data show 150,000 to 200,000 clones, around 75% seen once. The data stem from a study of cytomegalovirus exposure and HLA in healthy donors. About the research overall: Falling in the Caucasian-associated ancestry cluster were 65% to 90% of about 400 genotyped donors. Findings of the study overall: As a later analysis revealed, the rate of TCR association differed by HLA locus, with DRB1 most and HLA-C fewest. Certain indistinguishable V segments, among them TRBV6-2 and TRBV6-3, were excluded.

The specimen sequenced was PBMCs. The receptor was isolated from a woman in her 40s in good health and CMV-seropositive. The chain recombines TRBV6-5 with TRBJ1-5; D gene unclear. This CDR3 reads CASSYGNTNQPQHF. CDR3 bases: TGTGCCAGCAGTTACGGCAACACCAATCAGCCCCAGCATTTT.